Shown below are 2 T cell receptor beta chains from a single sample sequenced in a study of blood T cell repertoires in COVID-19. Profiling relied on immunoSEQ multiplex PCR, and the TCRdb table lists in-frame clones only, not all of them. The data show more than 110,000 clones, approximately 90% seen once. The source material was peripheral blood. The receptors originated from a man between 60 and 75 years old with active or convalescent COVID-19.

With regard to this clone: The sample carries other DNA sequences with the same CDR3. The chain is built from TRBV3-1 (or the pseudogene TRBV3-2) and TRBJ1-3; perhaps TRBD1 as D (5 bases). Trimming shortened V by 1 base and J by 1 base, and 8 bases separated the two germline ends. Germline V CDR1 and CDR2: LGHDT, YNNKEL (reference sequence). The CDR3 contains 15 residues. The CDR3: CASSQAGGSGNTIYF. The CDR3 DNA reads TGTGCCAGCAGCCAAGCCGGGGGATCTGGAAACACCATATATTTT.

V gene TRBV27 combines with J gene TRBJ2-7; the match to TRBD1 covers 7 bases. This CDR3 is 13 amino acids long. The V gene end was trimmed by 5 bases and the J gene end by 6 bases; junction bases not matched to a gene: 7. Germline assignment: CDR1 MNHEY and CDR2 SMNVEV (reference sequence). CDR3 loop: CASSPEQGIEQYF. CDR3 nucleotides: TGTGCCAGCAGTCCCGAACAGGGGATCGAGCAGTACTTC.